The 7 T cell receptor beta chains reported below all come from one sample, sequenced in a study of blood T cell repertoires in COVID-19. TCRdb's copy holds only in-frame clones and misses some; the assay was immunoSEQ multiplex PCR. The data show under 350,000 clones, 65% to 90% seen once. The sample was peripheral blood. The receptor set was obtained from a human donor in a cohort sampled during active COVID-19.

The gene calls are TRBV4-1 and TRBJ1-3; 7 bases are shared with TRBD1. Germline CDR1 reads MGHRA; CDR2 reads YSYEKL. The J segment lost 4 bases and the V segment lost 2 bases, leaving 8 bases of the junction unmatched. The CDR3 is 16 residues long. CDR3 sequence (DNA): TGCGCCAGCAGCCAACCGACTGGGACAGCGGGAAACACCATATATTTT. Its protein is CASSQPTGTAGNTIYF.

The CDR3 sequence: CASSFAGGEQFF. The CDR3 DNA is TGTGCCAGCAGTTTTGCGGGAGGTGAGCAGTTCTTC. The V and J genes are TRBV12-3 or TRBV12-4 and TRBJ2-1; 8 bases fit TRBD2. The CDR3 loop spans 12 amino acids. V gave up 3 bases and J gave up 9 bases; unmatched junction bases: 1.

This chain's CDR3 is CASSVFDRNTGELFF. The CDR3, as DNA: TGTGCCAGCAGCGTCTTCGACAGGAACACCGGGGAGCTGTTTTTT. The V and J genes are TRBV9 and TRBJ2-2; tentative D call: TRBD1 (5 bases). Trimming left V 2 bases short and J 1 base short, with 9 bases between. This CDR3 has 15 amino acids. Germline V lookup: CDR1 SGDLS, CDR2 YYNGEE.

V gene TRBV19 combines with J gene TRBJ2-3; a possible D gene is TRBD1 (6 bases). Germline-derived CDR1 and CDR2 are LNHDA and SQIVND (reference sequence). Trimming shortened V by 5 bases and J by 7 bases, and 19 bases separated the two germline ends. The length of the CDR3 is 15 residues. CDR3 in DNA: TGTGCCAGTAGTGGAGTCCCGACAGGCGAAAATACGCAGTATTTT. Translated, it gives CASSGVPTGENTQYF.

The CDR3 here is CASSNDGYEQYF. The DNA for the CDR3 is TGTGCCAGCAGCAACGACGGGTACGAGCAGTACTTC. The gene calls are TRBV6-6 and TRBJ2-7; D is ambiguous. V was pared by 6 bases and J by 4 bases, with 10 bases between. Germline V lookup: CDR1 MNHNY, CDR2 SVGAGI (reference sequence). The CDR3 sequence is 12 residues long.

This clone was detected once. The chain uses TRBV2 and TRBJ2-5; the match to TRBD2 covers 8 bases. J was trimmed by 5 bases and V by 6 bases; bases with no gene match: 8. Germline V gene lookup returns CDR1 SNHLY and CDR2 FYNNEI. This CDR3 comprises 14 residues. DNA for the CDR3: TGTGCCAGCAGCGGGACTAGGGTCCAGGAGACCCAGTACTTC. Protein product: CASSGTRVQETQYF.

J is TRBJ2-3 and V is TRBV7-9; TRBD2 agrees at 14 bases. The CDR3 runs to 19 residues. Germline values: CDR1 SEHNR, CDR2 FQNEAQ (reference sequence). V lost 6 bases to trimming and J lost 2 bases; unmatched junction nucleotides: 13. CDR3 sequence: CASSSGTSGSGGITDTQYF. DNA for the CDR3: TGTGCCAGCAGTTCTGGGACTAGCGGGAGCGGAGGGATCACAGATACGCAGTATTTT.